This record concerns one TCR beta chain sequence. In the authors' workflow: Nucleated cell counts were estimated from reference gene primer amplification. Data came from immunoSEQ multiplex PCR; TCRdb stores just in-frame clones and leaves some out. V and J calls and clone size follow that table, whereas D and trimming were derived from the DNA. The sample carries a few hundred thousand clones, 90% recorded once. This record belongs to a study of blood T cell repertoires in COVID-19. At the level of the study: Both acute and convalescent COVID-19 samples were obtained from the United States, Italy and Spain.

Residents of under 25 US areas, aged roughly 18 to 89 years, made up the participants. Participants were placed into cohorts based on the clinical history they reported. Deletions cut 0 bases from V and 1 base from J, with 12 bases between. From germline, CDR1 is MGHRA and CDR2 YSYEKL. This CDR3 spans 17 amino acids. The sample comprised PBMCs or T cells enriched from blood (not recorded which). The V gene is TRBV4-1, the J gene TRBJ2-2, with a possible D match to TRBD1 (5 bases). The sequence was obtained from a woman between 18 and 29 years old with acute COVID-19. This chain's CDR3 is CASSQEGLGVNTGELFF. The CDR3 DNA follows: TGCGCCAGCAGCCAAGAGGGGCTGGGTGTGAACACCGGGGAGCTGTTTTTT.